This entry lists 3 T cell receptor beta chains sequenced from one sample in a study of human T cells and chemical hapten exposure. Total RNA was extracted from unfractionated whole blood. TCRdb passed the 5' RACE reads through MiXCR, listing each CDR3 protein once. The sample records about 120,000 distinct CDR3 sequences, roughly a fifth being singletons. The source of these receptors is a human donor in good health.

The CDR3 reads CASSSDTIYF. DNA for the CDR3: TGTGCCAGCAGCAGTGACACCATATATTTT. The chain recombines TRBV28 with TRBJ1-3; D remains ambiguous. Germline CDR1 reads MDHEN; CDR2 reads SYDVKM. The V and J ends lost 6 bases and 8 bases respectively, with 5 bases between them. The CDR3 has 10 residues.

The J gene is TRBJ1-5, the V gene TRBV28, with 8 bases that match TRBD1. V gave up 3 bases and J gave up 9 bases; unmatched junction bases: 13. The CDR3 covers 16 residues. Germline V gives CDR1 MDHEN, CDR2 SYDVKM. The CDR3 region has the DNA TGTGCCAGCAGTTTCACGGACAGGGTGGGTTTTAGGCCCCAGCATTTT. Translated: CASSFTDRVGFRPQHF.

This clonotype was counted a few times. V and J are TRBV5-5 and TRBJ2-3; 7 bases line up with TRBD2. Germline-derived CDR1 and CDR2 are SGHKS and YYEKEE (reference sequence). The V segment lost 4 bases and the J segment 10 bases; nucleotides outside the gene matches: 21. CDR3 length: 17 residues. This CDR3 is CASSRVPAGRAGEAQYF. The CDR3 DNA follows: TGTGCCAGCAGCCGCGTACCAGCGGGACGGGCCGGAGAGGCGCAGTATTTT.